This T cell receptor (beta chain) derives from a study of a mutant IDH1 vaccine in newly diagnosed glioma. Across the whole study: Earlier care involved radiotherapy, temozolomide, or both, and the majority received both.

Germline V lookup: CDR1 SNHLY, CDR2 FYNNEI. This CDR3 contains 13 residues. Between the trimmed V and J ends, which lost 3 bases and 1 base, there was a span of 4 bases. This sample's time point: baseline, week 1 (first vaccination visit). Treatment described: pre-vaccination baseline after standard-of-care therapy. Assay used: immunoSEQ multiplex PCR; TCRdb lists only in-frame clones, some missing. The sample has about 68,000 clones; 60% to 85% are singletons. This sample comprised PBMCs, obtained from a glioma patient treated with radiotherapy, temozolomide or both. The V call is TRBV2, the J call TRBJ1-5; D unclear. This sequence was found in a man in his fifties with glioma. The CDR3, as DNA: TGTGCCAGCAGTGATGACAGCAATCAGCCCCAGCATTTT. As protein: CASSDDSNQPQHF.